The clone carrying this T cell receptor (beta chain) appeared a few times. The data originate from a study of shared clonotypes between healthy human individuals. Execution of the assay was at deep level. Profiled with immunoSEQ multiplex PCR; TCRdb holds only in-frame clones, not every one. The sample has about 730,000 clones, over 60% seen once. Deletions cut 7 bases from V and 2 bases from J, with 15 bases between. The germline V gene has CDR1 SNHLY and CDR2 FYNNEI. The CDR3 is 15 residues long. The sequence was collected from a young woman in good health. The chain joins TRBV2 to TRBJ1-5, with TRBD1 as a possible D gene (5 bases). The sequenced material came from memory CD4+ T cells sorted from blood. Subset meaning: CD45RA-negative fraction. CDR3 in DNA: TGTGCCAGCACCCGGGACGCGGGAGGCAATCAGCCCCAGCATTTT. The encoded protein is CASTRDAGGNQPQHF.